This T cell receptor (beta chain) was recorded in a study of blood T cells in healthy people across ages. This clonotype was recorded at least ten times. The target antigen is unknown. Primed by a sample-barcoded 5' primer and a J-beta primer mix, a second PCR proceeded for about 7 to 11 cycles. MiXCR was run by TCRdb on the 5' RACE reads, yielding one entry per CDR3 protein. The sample carries about 650,000 distinct CDR3 sequences, about a third recorded once. Points from the study as a whole: Shifts in expanded clonotypes may have been confounded by donor CMV status, which was unknown. As age increased, TCR beta diversity per million T cells fell in a roughly linear fashion.

At least 5 micrograms of total RNA were extracted per sample. The sequenced sample was blood. This receptor was obtained from a woman of 80 years or more in good health.

CDR3 residues: CASRSHQPQHF. CDR3 nucleotides: TGTGCCAGCAGATCACATCAGCCCCAGCATTTT. The rearrangement joins TRBV28 to TRBJ1-5; D remains unclear. CDR1 and CDR2 (germline): MDHEN, SYDVKM. Trimming stripped 6 bases from V and 5 bases from J, with 5 bases between. CDR3 length: 11 amino acids.